This TCR beta chain was captured by sequencing in a study of T cell changes during pregnancy in multiple sclerosis. TCRdb's copy holds only in-frame clones and misses some; the assay was immunoSEQ multiplex PCR. The table shows fewer than 80,000 clones, with roughly 90% occurring only once. V lost 0 bases, J lost 3 bases, and 7 bases lay in between. Germline V lookup: CDR1 SGHTS, CDR2 YDEGEE. The CDR3 is made up of 14 amino acids. The rearrangement links TRBV5-8 to TRBJ1-3; D is perhaps TRBD1 (5 bases). Sample: peripheral blood, taken in the first trimester of pregnancy. The receptor's source is a female donor in good health, enrolled as a control in a pregnancy study. The CDR3 sequence is CASSLEGFGNTIYF. The CDR3 coding sequence is TGTGCCAGCAGCTTGGAGGGGTTTGGAAACACCATATATTTT.